The T cell receptor beta chain under discussion was sequenced for a study of blood T cell repertoires in COVID-19 (dated by TCRdb to the early 2020s). In the study overall: Samples from collaborators originated in the United States, Italy and Spain and spanned both the acute and convalescent phases of COVID-19. The sample metadata nearly always contained a de-identified subject ID, COVID-19 status, age in years and sex. The material from the prospective study consisted of cDNA or gDNA derived from T cells, B-cell-depleted T cells, or PBMCs. The repertoires were made available in a free public database intended to serve as a resource for research on the immune response to SARS-CoV-2. Where available, HLA class I and class II types were obtained from metadata supplied by the sample provider rather than from assay-based typing. Deeply sampled blood TCRbeta repertoires from subjects exposed to, actively infected with, or recovered from COVID-19 were included in the dataset. Samples came from the ongoing ImmuneRACE study (first 160 participants) plus 1,254 subjects from 6 global collaborators.

TCRbeta CDR3 regions were amplified from genomic DNA using the immunoSEQ Assay, a bias-controlled multiplex PCR. Per the original workflow: The number of nucleated cells in each sample was estimated from the amplification of reference gene primers within the assay. To quantify the absolute abundance of each unique TCRbeta CDR3 rearrangement, sequence reads were collapsed and filtered. Productive Simpson clonality was computed per sample as the square root of Simpson's diversity index over productive rearrangements. Drawn from immuneACCESS, this table holds only the in-frame rearrangements with V and J called that TCRdb kept. Clones are partly lost; checked studies trace under half to an unresolved V gene and leave the rest unexplained. That table supplies the V and J calls and clone size; D and trimming were determined from the DNA. For this sample the table gives 200,000 to 300,000 clones, of which approximately 83% were detected only once. Roughly 3.1% of the sample is in the top ten clones.

This clone has just one count. What this receptor recognizes is not known. No much larger clonotype is one base removed from it; base qualities were not supplied. In the prospective study, participants were roughly 18 to 90 years old, resided in about two dozen geographic areas of the United States, and were enrolled through a virtual design. In the prospective study, participants were assigned to cohorts based on the clinical history participants reported in a screening survey and a study questionnaire. Each participant in the prospective study had whole blood, serum and a nasopharyngeal or oropharyngeal swab collected by mobile phlebotomists. Prospective study participants could optionally give additional blood draws and questionnaires over an approximately two-month period. Blood samples from the prospective study were shipped frozen or at room temperature prior to DNA extraction. The full study reports these points: How much clinical and demographic metadata was included differed by source and by participant, and the metadata was provided uncurated.

Spanning cysteine to phenylalanine, the CDR3 consists of 15 amino acids. Kept here is only the CDR3 DNA, which spans 45 bases and is read in frame from base 1. The junction shows trimming of 1 base on V and 3 bases on J, plus 14 bases between the germline ends. CDR1 and CDR2, looked up from the germline V gene, are SGHDT and YYEEEE. The V and J genes are TRBV5-6 and TRBJ2-7; TRBD1 is a possible D gene, resting on 6 matching bases. The source material was PBMCs or T cells enriched from blood (not recorded which). This receptor was obtained from a woman between 40 and 50 years old with acute COVID-19. The CDR3 sequence is CASSLLDRDFYEQYF. In nucleotides, the sequence is TGTGCCAGCAGCTTGCTGGACAGAGATTTCTACGAGCAGTACTTC.